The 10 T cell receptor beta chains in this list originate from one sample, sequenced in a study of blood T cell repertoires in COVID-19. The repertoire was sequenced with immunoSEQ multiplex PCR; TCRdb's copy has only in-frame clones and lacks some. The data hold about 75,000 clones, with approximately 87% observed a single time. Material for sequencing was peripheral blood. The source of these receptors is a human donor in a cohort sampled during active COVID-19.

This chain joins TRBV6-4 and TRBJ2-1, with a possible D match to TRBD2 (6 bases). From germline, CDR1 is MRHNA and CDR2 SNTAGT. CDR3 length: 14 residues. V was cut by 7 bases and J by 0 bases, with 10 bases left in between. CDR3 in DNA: TGTGCCAGCAAGGAGGGTAGCTCCTACAATGAGCAGTTCTTC. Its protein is CASKEGSSYNEQFF.

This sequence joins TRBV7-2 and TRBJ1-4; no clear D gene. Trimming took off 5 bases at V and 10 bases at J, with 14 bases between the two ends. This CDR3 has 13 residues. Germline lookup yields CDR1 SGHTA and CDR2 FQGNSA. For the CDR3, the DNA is TGTGCCAGCAGCGCCCCGATGGCGGGAAAACTGTTTTTT. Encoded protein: CASSAPMAGKLFF.

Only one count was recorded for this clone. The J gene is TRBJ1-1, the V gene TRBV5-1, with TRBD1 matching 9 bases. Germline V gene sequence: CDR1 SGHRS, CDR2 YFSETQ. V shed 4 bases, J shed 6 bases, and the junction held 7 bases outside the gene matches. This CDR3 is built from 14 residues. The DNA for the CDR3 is TGCGCCAGCAGCGGGGACAGGGAGTCGTCTGAAGCTTTCTTT. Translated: CASSGDRESSEAFF.

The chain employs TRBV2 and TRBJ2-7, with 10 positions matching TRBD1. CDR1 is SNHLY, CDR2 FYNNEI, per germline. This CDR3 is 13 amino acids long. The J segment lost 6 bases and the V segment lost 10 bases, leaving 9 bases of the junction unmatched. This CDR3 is CATTRTGGGEQYF. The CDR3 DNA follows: TGTGCCACAACCAGGACAGGGGGAGGCGAGCAGTACTTC. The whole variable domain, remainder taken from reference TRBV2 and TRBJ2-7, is EPEVTQTPSHQVTQMGQEVILRCVPISNHLYFYWYRQILGQKVEFLVSFYNNEISEKSEIFDDQFSVERPDGSNFTLKIRSTKLEDSAMYFCATTRTGGGEQYFGPGTRLTVT.

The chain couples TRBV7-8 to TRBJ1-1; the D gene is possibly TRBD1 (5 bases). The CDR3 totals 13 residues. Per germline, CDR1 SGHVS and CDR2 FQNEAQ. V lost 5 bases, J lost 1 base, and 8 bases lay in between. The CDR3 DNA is TGTGCCAGCAGCCGAGACAGGAACACTGAAGCTTTCTTT. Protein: CASSRDRNTEAFF. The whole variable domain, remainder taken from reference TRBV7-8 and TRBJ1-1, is GAGVSQSPRYKVAKRGQDVALRCDPISGHVSLFWYQQALGQGPEFLTYFQNEAQLDKSGLPSDRFFAERPEGSVSTLKIQRTQQEDSAVYLCASSRDRNTEAFFGQGTRLTVV.

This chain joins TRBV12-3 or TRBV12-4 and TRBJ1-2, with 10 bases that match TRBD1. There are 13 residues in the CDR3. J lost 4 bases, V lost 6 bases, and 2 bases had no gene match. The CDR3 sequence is CASRGDRGYGYTF. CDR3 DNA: TGTGCCAGCAGGGGGGACAGGGGCTATGGCTACACCTTC.

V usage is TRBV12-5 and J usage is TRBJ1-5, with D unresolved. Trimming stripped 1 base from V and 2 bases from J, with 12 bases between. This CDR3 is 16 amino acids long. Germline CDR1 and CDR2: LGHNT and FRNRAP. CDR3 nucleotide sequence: TGTGCTAGTGGTTTGGATCCGGGGAGGGGCAATCAGCCCCAGCATTTT. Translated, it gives CASGLDPGRGNQPQHF.

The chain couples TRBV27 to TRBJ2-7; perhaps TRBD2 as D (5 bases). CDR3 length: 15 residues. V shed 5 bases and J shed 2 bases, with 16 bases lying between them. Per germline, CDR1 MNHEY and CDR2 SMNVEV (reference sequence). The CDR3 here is CASSARRSGAYEQYF. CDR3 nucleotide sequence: TGTGCCAGCAGTGCCCGGAGGTCCGGTGCCTACGAGCAGTACTTC.

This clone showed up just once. This CDR3 reads CASGLGTGYNEQFF. The CDR3 DNA follows: TGTGCTAGTGGTTTGGGGACAGGGTACAATGAGCAGTTCTTC. J is TRBJ2-1 and V is TRBV12-5, with 8 positions matching TRBD1. Germline V lookup: CDR1 LGHNT, CDR2 FRNRAP. J lost 4 bases, V lost 1 base, and 0 bases had no gene match. The CDR3 sequence is 14 residues long.

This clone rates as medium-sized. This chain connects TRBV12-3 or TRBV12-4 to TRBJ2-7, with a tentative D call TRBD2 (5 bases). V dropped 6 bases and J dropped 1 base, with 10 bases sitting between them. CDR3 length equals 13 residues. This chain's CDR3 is CASRDGLSYEQYF. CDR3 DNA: TGTGCCAGCAGAGACGGACTTTCCTACGAGCAGTACTTC.